This is a list of T cell receptor beta chains from one sample in a study of identical twins. In TCRdb, the 5' RACE reads were re-called with MiXCR into one record per CDR3 protein. The sample comprises 500,000 or so distinct CDR3 sequences, 14% of which are singletons, and approximately 0.98% rests with the top ten. These data were also filed under a second study, of yellow fever vaccine responses in identical twins.

What was sequenced was CD4+ T cells sorted from blood. Receptor source: a woman younger than 30 in good health. Both conserved end residues are part of each CDR3. The order of the fields is V gene, D gene, J gene, clone size, CDR3 protein, CDR3 DNA. D genes are given only for firm matches. A clone size is listed for some rows: how often the clone was seen (once, few, many), or a class if it is expanded.

>TRBV21-1|.|TRBJ1-1|.
CASSKKLLGALNTEAFF
TGTGCCAGCAGCAAAAAGCTTCTCGGGGCTTTGAACACTGAAGCTTTCTTT
>TRBV6-1|TRBD1|TRBJ2-7|many
CASSPWAGQGAGQYF
TGTGCCAGCAGTCCTTGGGCGGGACAGGGAGCGGGGCAGTACTTC
>TRBV10-2|.|TRBJ1-2|.
CASNPGSGGYTF
TGCGCCAGCAATCCGGGAAGTGGAGGCTACACCTTC
>TRBV28|.|TRBJ1-2|many
CASSRELGAYGYTF
TGTGCCAGCAGCCGGGAGTTGGGGGCCTATGGCTACACCTTC
>TRBV3-1|.|TRBJ1-4|many
CASSPRRGEKLFF
TGTGCCAGCAGCCCCCGTCGTGGTGAAAAACTGTTTTTT
>TRBV2|.|TRBJ1-2|.
CASSVSRGIYGYTF
TGTGCCAGCAGTGTGTCTAGAGGGATCTATGGCTACACCTTC
>TRBV6-1|.|TRBJ2-7|few
CASSSDASYEQYF
TGTGCCAGCAGTAGCGACGCCTCCTACGAGCAGTACTTC
>TRBV10-3|.|TRBJ2-5|.
CAISEWGGAAETQYF
TGTGCCATCAGTGAGTGGGGGGGGGCGGCGGAGACCCAGTACTTC
>TRBV7-9|TRBD1|TRBJ2-2|many
CASSPGQGDTGELFF
TGTGCCAGCAGCCCGGGACAGGGGGACACCGGGGAGCTGTTTTTT
>TRBV9|.|TRBJ2-3|.
CASQRGTDTQYF
TGTGCCAGCCAGCGGGGCACAGATACGCAGTATTTT
>TRBV25-1|TRBD2|TRBJ2-1|many
CASSEPGGSYNEQFF
TGTGCCAGCAGTGAACCGGGGGGCTCCTACAATGAGCAGTTCTTC
>TRBV6-5|.|TRBJ1-1|few
CASSFTGKVYNTEAFF
TGTGCCAGCAGTTTCACAGGGAAGGTTTATAACACTGAAGCTTTCTTT
>TRBV12-3/TRBV12-4|TRBD1|TRBJ1-1|.
CASSTGQRTEAFF
TGTGCCAGCAGTACGGGACAGAGGACTGAAGCTTTCTTT
>TRBV6-2/TRBV6-3|.|TRBJ2-7|.
CASSYRSGYEQYF
TGTGCCAGCAGTTACCGGAGCGGCTACGAGCAGTACTTC
>TRBV29-1|.|TRBJ1-1|.
CSVAGLMNTEAFF
TGCAGCGTTGCGGGACTTATGAACACTGAAGCTTTCTTT
>TRBV7-3|TRBD1|TRBJ2-7|.
CASSLTRQGLSEQYF
TGTGCCAGCAGCTTAACCCGACAGGGTCTGTCTGAGCAGTACTTC
>TRBV5-1|.|TRBJ2-5|few
CASSRGDEETQYF
TGCGCCAGCAGCCGCGGGGACGAAGAGACCCAGTACTTC
>TRBV6-5|TRBD1|TRBJ2-1|.
CASSYSTGAKFF
TGTGCCAGCAGTTACTCGACAGGGGCTAAGTTCTTC
>TRBV20-1|.|TRBJ2-7|.
CSAREGRFYYEQYF
TGCAGTGCCAGAGAGGGCCGCTTTTACTACGAGCAGTACTTC
>TRBV5-1|.|TRBJ2-3|few
CASSLGRGGPPDTQYF
TGCGCCAGCAGCTTGGGTAGGGGAGGCCCCCCGGATACGCAGTATTTT
>TRBV3-1|.|TRBJ2-1|few
CASSQAGVGTYNEQFF
TGTGCCAGCAGCCAAGCCGGGGTGGGGACTTACAATGAGCAGTTCTTC
>TRBV7-2|TRBD1|TRBJ2-5|.
CASSLGTGFKETQYF
TGTGCCAGCAGCTTAGGGACAGGGTTCAAAGAGACCCAGTACTTC
>TRBV10-3|TRBD1|TRBJ2-5|few
CAISGKTGGQETQYF
TGTGCCATCAGTGGGAAGACAGGGGGCCAAGAGACCCAGTACTTC
>TRBV2|.|TRBJ2-7|.
CATRATGGVYEQYF
TGTGCCACCCGCGCCACAGGGGGGGTCTACGAGCAGTACTTC
>TRBV7-2|.|TRBJ2-7|few
CASRQIPGRGEQYF
TGTGCCAGCAGACAAATCCCGGGACGGGGGGAGCAGTACTTC
>TRBV29-1|TRBD1|TRBJ2-7|.
CSVVGGQVSYEQYF
TGCAGCGTTGTTGGGGGACAGGTCTCCTACGAGCAGTACTTC
>TRBV7-2|.|TRBJ2-5|many
CASSLPGPETQYF
TGTGCCAGCAGCCTTCCGGGGCCAGAGACCCAGTACTTC
>TRBV6-2/TRBV6-3|.|TRBJ2-7|few
CASSLKMGYRYEQYF
TGTGCCAGCAGTCTTAAGATGGGCTACCGCTACGAGCAGTACTTC
>TRBV19|.|TRBJ2-2|.
CATTRGMNTGELFF
TGTGCCACTACCCGGGGGATGAACACCGGGGAGCTGTTTTTT